Sequencing of this T cell receptor beta chain was carried out in a study of T cell clonality in common variable immunodeficiency. Equal genomic DNA amounts from CVID and control samples were sequenced. Here immunoSEQ multiplex PCR was the method, and the copy in TCRdb shows in-frame clones only, minus some. Found here are 8,500 to 13,000 clones, no singletons; the ten largest cover 6% to 7%. Both groups were predominantly of Caucasian heritage. Germline values: CDR1 MNHEY, CDR2 SVGEGT. This CDR3 comprises 12 residues. This clone was recorded a few times. Its antigen is still unknown. The CDR3 end lies 3 residues beyond the end of the read and is filled in from the germline J gene. Study conclusions and caveats: Fewer deletions and N-nucleotide insertions were reportedly seen in common variable immunodeficiency TCR beta sequences. T cell subpopulation sequencing would be needed to explain CVID clonality.

This TCR was sampled from a human donor with common variable immunodeficiency. The sequenced material came from peripheral blood mononuclear cells. This chain uses TRBV6-2 or TRBV6-3 with TRBJ1-1, with 9 bases lining up with TRBD1. The DNA read from the CDR3 is TGTGCCAGCAGTTGGGGACAGGGAAAA. Translated: CASSWGQGK. The entire CDR3 protein is CASSWGQGKAFF.